This T cell receptor (beta chain) comes out of a study of T cells in Graves' hyperthyroidism and ophthalmopathy. Trimming took 3 bases from V and 1 from J, leaving 9 bases between them. Germline loops: CDR1 SGHAT, CDR2 FQNNGV. This CDR3 has 14 residues. Amplified regions were TCR beta CDR3 sequences from RNA transcripts. HTBI primers were the set used in a first-round RT-PCR of the TCR CDR3. TCRdb re-called the multiplex PCR reads with MiXCR, one entry per CDR3 protein. The sample yields around 350,000 distinct CDR3 sequences, roughly 19% seen once. Subjects aged 18 to 65 presented with newly diagnosed hyperthyroidism of less than 2 months' duration. This clonotype showed up many times.

The origin of this receptor is a woman aged 18-29 years with Graves' hyperthyroidism. The source material was blood. The gene calls are TRBV11-2 and TRBJ2-5; D gene unclear. This CDR3 is CASSFRIFQETQYF. The CDR3 nucleotides are TGTGCCAGCAGCTTCCGGATATTCCAAGAGACCCAGTACTTC.